The clone carrying this TCR beta chain was recorded many times. Its target is unknown. V was shortened by 8 bases and J by 5 bases, with 20 bases between the two germline ends. The CDR3 loop spans 15 amino acids. The data derive from a study of response to subunit inactivated influenza vaccine. Whole-study results and caveats: It was suggested by the authors that few new T cells are recruited by each seasonal influenza vaccination.

TCRdb re-derived calls from the RT-PCR reads in MiXCR, one entry per CDR3 protein. The sample shows approximately 700,000 distinct CDR3 sequences, more than 11% of them seen only once. Sample: PBMCs from blood, taken 14 days before vaccination. The chain joins TRBV12-3 or TRBV12-4 to TRBJ2-3; D might be TRBD1 (5 bases). The receptor's source is a man aged 45-60 years who received an inactivated influenza vaccine. The CDR3: CASAMETVWEDTQYF. The CDR3 nucleotides are TGTGCCAGCGCTATGGAGACAGTTTGGGAAGATACGCAGTATTTT.